Following are 29 T cell receptor beta chains from one sample sequenced in a study of monozygotic twins with inflammatory bowel disease. TCRdb reanalyzed the 5' RACE reads, giving one entry per CDR3 protein sequence and no DNA. Listed are approximately 400,000 distinct CDR3 sequences; 2% to 3% falls within the top ten. The sequencing input was blood. The origin of the receptors is a human donor with ulcerative colitis or Crohn's disease, or a healthy co-twin of an affected twin (not recorded which).

This sequence joins TRBV7-2 and TRBJ2-7; TCRdb returns TRBD1, unconfirmable since there is no DNA. Germline V gene lookup returns CDR1 SGHTA and CDR2 FQGNSA. The CDR3 extends over 14 amino acids. CDR3 region: CASSPSRDQDEQYF. Together with reference TRBV7-2 and TRBJ2-7, the CDR3 gives the full variable domain: GAGVSQSPSNKVTEKGKDVELRCDPISGHTALYWYRQSLGQGLEFLIYFQGNSAPDKSGLPSDRFSAERTGGSVSTLTIQRTQQEDSAVYLCASSPSRDQDEQYFGPGTRLTVT.

The V call is TRBV3-1, the J call TRBJ2-5. Germline V gene sequence: CDR1 LGHDT, CDR2 YNNKEL (reference sequence). This CDR3 comprises 15 residues. CDR3 sequence: CASSQDGLPQETQYF.

The chain employs TRBV6-7 and TRBJ1-6. TRBV6-7 is an ORF; its function is uncertain. The CDR3 runs 15 residues. Here the CDR3 reads CASSYWWRRNSPLHF.

The chain uses TRBV10-3 and TRBJ2-1; TCRdb's assignment of TRBD1 cannot be checked, as there is no DNA. Germline CDR1 is ENHRY and CDR2 is SYGVKD. CDR3 length: 13 residues. This CDR3 is CAVTWGAYNEQLF.

The chain has TRBV5-4 and TRBJ2-3; TCRdb reports TRBD1, a call that lacks DNA to check it against. The CDR3 is 12 amino acids. The germline V gene encodes CDR1 SGHNT and CDR2 YYREEE (reference sequence). The CDR3 protein is CAFSGGWDTQYF. Filled out from reference TRBV5-4 and TRBJ2-3, the complete variable domain reads ETGVTQSPTHLIKTRGQQVTLRCSSQSGHNTVSWYQQALGQGPQFIFQYYREEENGRGNFPPRFSGLQFPNYSSELNVNALELDDSALYLCAFSGGWDTQYFGPGTRLTVL.

The chain couples TRBV6-6 to TRBJ2-2; TCRdb outputs TRBD1, but without DNA this stays unchecked. The CDR3 runs 14 residues. Germline V gene data show CDR1 as MNHNY and CDR2 as SVGAGI (reference sequence). Here the CDR3 reads CASSYSRETGELFF.

The J gene is TRBJ1-4, the V gene TRBV3-1; the TCRdb call, TRBD1, lacks DNA for checking. Germline CDR1 and CDR2: LGHDT and YNNKEL (reference sequence). This CDR3 comprises 15 residues. CDR3 loop: CASSLRDRAFEKLFF.

The CDR3 protein is CASSLGQILYEQYF. The chain recombines TRBV7-2 with TRBJ2-7; TCRdb indicates TRBD1, and absent DNA this call remains unverified. Looked up from germline, CDR1 is SGHTA and CDR2 is FQGNSA. The CDR3 runs 14 residues.

The chain has TRBV7-6 and TRBJ2-1; TCRdb indicates TRBD1, and absent DNA this call remains unverified. Germline V gene lookup returns CDR1 SGHVS and CDR2 FNYEAQ. The CDR3 has 14 amino acids. CDR3 loop: CASSLYSMGDEQFF.

V gene TRBV7-9 combines with J gene TRBJ2-1; TCRdb designates TRBD2, a call that cannot be tested without DNA. The CDR3 contains 13 residues. CDR1 SEHNR and CDR2 FQNEAQ come from the germline V gene (reference sequence). The CDR3 loop reads CASSLGGVQEQFF.

V gene TRBV5-6 combines with J gene TRBJ2-1; checking the TCRdb D call of TRBD2 is not possible without DNA. Germline V gives CDR1 SGHDT, CDR2 YYEEEE. This CDR3 comprises 13 residues. This CDR3 reads CASSSGLGFQQFF.

The V call is TRBV30, the J call TRBJ2-5; there is no DNA to check the TCRdb D call of TRBD2. Germline loops: CDR1 GTSNPN, CDR2 SVGIG (reference sequence). CDR3 length equals 16 residues. CDR3: CAWSATWDRGRETQYF.

The chain carries TRBV4-3 and TRBJ2-1. Germline CDR1 reads LGHNA; CDR2 reads YSLEER. The CDR3 runs 13 residues. The CDR3 sequence: CASSQEGYNEQFF.

This chain uses TRBV5-1 with TRBJ1-1; TCRdb designates TRBD1, a call that cannot be tested without DNA. Per the germline V gene, CDR1 is SGHRS and CDR2 is YFSETQ. The CDR3 extends over 14 amino acids. CDR3 protein: CASSTGPGGSEAFF.

The CDR3 protein is CASSFAGQGASEAFF. This chain links TRBV12-3 or TRBV12-4 with TRBJ1-1; there is no DNA to check the TCRdb D call of TRBD1. The CDR3 is made up of 15 amino acids.

This chain links TRBV19 with TRBJ2-7. The CDR3 covers 14 residues. The germline gives CDR1 LNHDA, CDR2 SQIVND (reference sequence). The CDR3 protein is CASSISLFFSEQYF.

The V gene is TRBV25-1, the J gene TRBJ1-2; there is no DNA to check the TCRdb D call of TRBD1. Looked up from germline, CDR1 is MGHDK and CDR2 is SYGVNS. The CDR3 has 12 amino acids. This CDR3 is CASSPGFHGYTF.

The chain is built from TRBV10-3 and TRBJ2-7; without DNA, the TCRdb call of TRBD2 cannot be checked. This CDR3 region has 16 residues. Germline CDR1 and CDR2: ENHRY and SYGVKD. The chain's CDR3 is CAISESLDYLPGEQYF.

This rearrangement joins TRBV6-1 to TRBJ2-7; TCRdb gives TRBD1 as the D gene, but with no DNA this cannot be confirmed. In germline, CDR1 is MNHNS, CDR2 SASEGT. This CDR3 comprises 14 residues. CDR3: CASSPPSQFKEQYF.

The chain has TRBV3-1 and TRBJ2-3. This CDR3 contains 13 residues. Germline lookup yields CDR1 LGHDT and CDR2 YNNKEL (reference sequence). The CDR3 sequence: CASSPPLGDTQYF.

The chain recombines TRBV5-1 with TRBJ2-3; TCRdb indicates TRBD2, and absent DNA this call remains unverified. CDR1 and CDR2 (germline): SGHRS, YFSETQ. CDR3 size: 16 residues. The CDR3 sequence: CASSLGAGGPSDTQYF.

The rearrangement uses TRBV12-3 or TRBV12-4 and TRBJ2-5; TCRdb calls TRBD1, which cannot be checked without DNA. The CDR3 runs 15 residues. The CDR3 spells CASSGTGARGETQYF.

The rearrangement links TRBV20-1 to TRBJ2-2; TCRdb proposes TRBD2, but this gene call is untestable without DNA. Germline CDR1 reads DFQATT; CDR2 reads SNEGSKA (reference sequence). This CDR3 has 15 residues. The CDR3 loop is CSAIADRGFTGELFF.

J is TRBJ2-5 and V is TRBV18; TCRdb proposes TRBD2, but this gene call is untestable without DNA. The CDR3 is 16 amino acids. Germline V CDR1 and CDR2: KGHSH, LQKENI. The CDR3 protein is CASSRKGLAGQETQYF.

The chain's CDR3 is CSVSRIGPYEQYF. This chain connects TRBV29-1 to TRBJ2-7. This CDR3 comprises 13 residues. Germline V gene data show CDR1 as SQVTM and CDR2 as ANQGSEA.

V gene TRBV5-4 combines with J gene TRBJ1-1; TCRdb outputs TRBD1, but without DNA this stays unchecked. Germline V gives CDR1 SGHNT, CDR2 YYREEE (reference sequence). CDR3 length equals 15 residues. Here the CDR3 reads CASSWGGRFNTEAFF.

The rearrangement joins TRBV18 to TRBJ1-3. This CDR3 contains 16 residues. Germline CDR1 is KGHSH and CDR2 is LQKENI. CDR3 region: CASSENLVSAGNTIYF.

The chain recombines TRBV27 with TRBJ2-1; the D call from TCRdb, TRBD1, cannot be confirmed without DNA. The germline CDR1 and CDR2 sequences are MNHEY and SMNVEV (reference sequence). The CDR3 is made up of 15 amino acids. CDR3 sequence reads: CASSSGTGTYNEQFF.

The V call is TRBV20-1, the J call TRBJ2-6. Germline values: CDR1 DFQATT, CDR2 SNEGSKA (reference sequence). The CDR3 totals 14 residues. The CDR3 spells CSARAISGANVLTF.